This T cell receptor (beta chain) is from a study of human T cells and chemical hapten exposure. Noted time point: patch test 2, 6 weeks after DPC sensitization. Stated treatment: therapeutic diphenylcyclopropenone sensitization with weekly scalp DPC. The CDR3 spans 12 residues. V was pared by 3 bases and J by 6 bases, with 9 bases between. This clonotype was seen ten or more times. Each CDR3 protein gets one entry after TCRdb re-called the RACE reads with MiXCR. Found here are over 100,000 distinct CDR3 sequences, about a tenth of them singletons; the top ten hold 3.1%. The sequences come from whole blood, collected in connection with sensitization to the hapten diphenylcyclopropenone (DPC). The chain couples TRBV12-3 or TRBV12-4 to TRBJ2-7, with D possibly being TRBD1 or TRBD2 (5 bases each). This sequence originates from a woman between 35 and 50 years old with alopecia areata. Some clones in this sample may be carry-over from other donors' samples. The CDR3, as DNA: TGTGCCAGCAGTTTTGCGAGGGGCGAGCAGTACTTC. It specifies CASSFARGEQYF.